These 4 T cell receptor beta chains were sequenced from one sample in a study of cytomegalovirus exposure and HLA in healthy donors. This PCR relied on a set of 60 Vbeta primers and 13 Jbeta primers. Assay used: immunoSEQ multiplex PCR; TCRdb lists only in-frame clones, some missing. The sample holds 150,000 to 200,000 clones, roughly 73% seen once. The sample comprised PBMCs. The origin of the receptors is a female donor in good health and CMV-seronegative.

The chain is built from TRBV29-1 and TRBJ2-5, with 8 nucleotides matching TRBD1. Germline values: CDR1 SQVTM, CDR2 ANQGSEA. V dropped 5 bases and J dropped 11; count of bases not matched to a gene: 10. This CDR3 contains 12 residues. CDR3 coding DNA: TGCAGCGTTCGCCCGGTACAGGGGGAGCAGTACTTC. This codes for CSVRPVQGEQYF. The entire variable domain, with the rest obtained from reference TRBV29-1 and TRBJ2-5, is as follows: SAVISQKPSRDICQRGTSLTIQCQVDSQVTMMFWYRQQPGQSLTLIATANQGSEATYESGFVIDKFPISRPNLTFSTLTVSNMSPEDSSIYLCSVRPVQGEQYFGPGTRLLVL.

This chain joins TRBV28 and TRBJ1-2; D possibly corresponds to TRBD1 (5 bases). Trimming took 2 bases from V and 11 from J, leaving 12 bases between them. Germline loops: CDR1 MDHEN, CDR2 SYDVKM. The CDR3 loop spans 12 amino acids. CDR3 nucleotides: TGTGCCAGCAGTTTAGGGGGGGAGGGTTACACCTTC. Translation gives CASSLGGEGYTF.

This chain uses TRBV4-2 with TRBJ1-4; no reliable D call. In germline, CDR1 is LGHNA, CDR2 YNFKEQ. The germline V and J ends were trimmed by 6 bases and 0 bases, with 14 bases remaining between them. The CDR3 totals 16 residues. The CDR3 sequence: CASSSSSGTTNEKLFF. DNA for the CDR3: TGTGCCAGCAGTTCCTCCTCCGGGACAACTAATGAAAAACTGTTTTTT.

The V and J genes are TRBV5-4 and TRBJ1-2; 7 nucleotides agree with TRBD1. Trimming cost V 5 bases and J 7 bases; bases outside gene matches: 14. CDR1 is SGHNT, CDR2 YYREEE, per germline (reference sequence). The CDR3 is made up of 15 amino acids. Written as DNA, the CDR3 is TGTGCCAGCAGTCCCTCCTCGAACAGGGGCAGTGGCTACACCTTC. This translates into CASSPSSNRGSGYTF. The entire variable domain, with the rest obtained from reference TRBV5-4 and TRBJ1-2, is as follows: ETGVTQSPTHLIKTRGQQVTLRCSSQSGHNTVSWYQQALGQGPQFIFQYYREEENGRGNFPPRFSGLQFPNYSSELNVNALELDDSALYLCASSPSSNRGSGYTFGSGTRLTVV.